Given below is one T cell receptor beta chain in context. Original processing methods: Cell counts per sample came from amplifying reference gene primers. Only in-frame clones appear in the TCRdb table, and some are missing; sequencing was by immunoSEQ multiplex PCR. The DNA was the basis for D and trimming; V, J and clone size are from that table. The table includes approximately 150,000 clones, 75% to 90% detected once. This sample is drawn from a study of blood T cell repertoires in COVID-19. The CDR3 has 13 residues. Looked up from germline, CDR1 is SNHLY and CDR2 is FYNNEI. Trimming pared 6 bases from V and 10 bases from J, leaving 16 bases between.

The chain recombines TRBV2 with TRBJ2-1, with D possibly being TRBD1 (5 bases). Input material: peripheral blood. The receptor's source is a man at least 80 years old with acute or convalescent COVID-19. The CDR3: CASREKGIGEQFF. CDR3 coding DNA: TGTGCCAGCAGGGAGAAGGGGATAGGAGAGCAGTTCTTC. The variable domain in full, with the rest retrieved from reference TRBV2 and TRBJ2-1, is EPEVTQTPSHQVTQMGQEVILRCVPISNHLYFYWYRQILGQKVEFLVSFYNNEISEKSEIFDDQFSVERPDGSNFTLKIRSTKLEDSAMYFCASREKGIGEQFFGPGTRLTVL.